A selection of T cell receptor beta chains follows, all from one sample in a study of long-term antiretroviral therapy in people with HIV. This table comes from immunoSEQ multiplex PCR, and its TCRdb copy is limited to in-frame clones, with some not included. The sample lists 30,000 to 50,000 clones, approximately 85% occurring once. The sequencing here drew on unsorted PBMCs, taken 3.1 years after starting antiretroviral therapy. All receptors come from a woman in her forties or fifties with HIV. Both conserved end residues are part of each CDR3. The D gene is left open where the match is weak.

j_call v_call d_call cdr3_nt cdr3_aa
TRBJ2-5 TRBV27 TRBD2 TGTGCCAGCAGCAGGACTCTAGTAGTCGGGGGGTACCAAGAGACCCAGTACTTC CASSRTLVVGGYQETQYF
TRBJ1-5 TRBV11-2 - TGTGCCAGCAGCCCGACAGTTGGGCAGCCCCAGCATTTT CASSPTVGQPQHF
TRBJ2-2 TRBV10-3 TRBD1 TGTGCCATCAGTGAGTCGCAGGGGGCGAACACCGGGGAGCTGTTTTTT CAISESQGANTGELFF
TRBJ2-7 TRBV7-9 - TGTGCCAGCAGCCCCGGGCAGGGAAAAATCTACGAGCAGTACTTC CASSPGQGKIYEQYF
TRBJ2-1 TRBV12-5 TRBD1 TGTGCTAGTGGGACAGGGGAATCCTACAATGAGCAGTTCTTC CASGTGESYNEQFF
TRBJ2-5 TRBV25-1 - TGTGCCACCAACCGAGGAATGGGTACTGAGACCCAGTACTTC CATNRGMGTETQYF
TRBJ2-5 TRBV21-1 - TGTGCCAGCAGCAGGACCTTCCTTAAAGAGACCCAGTACTTC CASSRTFLKETQYF
TRBJ2-7 TRBV13 - TGTGCCAGCAGCTCCGGCGGGCAGGGGAGAAACGAGCAGTACTTC CASSSGGQGRNEQYF
TRBJ1-6 TRBV13 - TGTGCCAGCAGCTTAGGGGGGGGCCGACAGAGCTCCTATAATTCACCCCTCCACTTT CASSLGGGRQSSYNSPLHF
TRBJ2-7 TRBV7-2 TRBD1 TGTGCCAGCAGGTCGAGGACAGGCTACGAGCAGTACTTC CASRSRTGYEQYF
TRBJ1-3 TRBV7-2 - TGTGCCAGCGCCCGACCGGGGCTAGGAAACACCATATATTTT CASARPGLGNTIYF
TRBJ2-3 TRBV7-9 TRBD1 TGTGCCAGCAGCCGAGAGGGGGCTTCCGCAGATACGCAGTATTTT CASSREGASADTQYF
TRBJ2-3 TRBV5-1 TRBD2 TGCGCCAGCAGCTTGGTGGTAGCGGGGGCCCTCCGCACAGATACGCAGTATTTT CASSLVVAGALRTDTQYF
TRBJ1-4 TRBV29-1 - TGCAGCGCGGGGAGCGAAAAACTGTTTTTT CSAGSEKLFF